The 27 T cell receptor beta chains given below trace back to one sample, sequenced in a study of cytomegalovirus exposure and HLA in healthy donors. With 60 Vbeta and 13 Jbeta primers, the PCR was carried out. Clones were read by immunoSEQ multiplex PCR, and TCRdb kept only the in-frame ones, dropping some. Of just over 200,000 clones detected, roughly 70% appear once; the ten largest clones hold about 2.5%. What was sequenced was PBMCs. The receptor source for this set is a middle-aged man in good health and CMV-seropositive.

This chain links TRBV6-1 with TRBJ1-6; D may be TRBD1 (5 bases). The germline V gene has CDR1 MNHNS and CDR2 SASEGT. The CDR3 runs 17 residues. V lost 0 bases, J lost 3 bases, and 12 bases lay in between. For the CDR3, the DNA is TGTGCCAGCAGTGAAGCGCAGGGTATGAGCTATAATTCACCCCTCCACTTT. Residues: CASSEAQGMSYNSPLHF.

The V and J genes are TRBV25-1 and TRBJ2-6; 8 bases align to TRBD1. This CDR3 contains 16 residues. The germline CDR1 and CDR2 sequences are MGHDK and SYGVNS. J gave up 2 bases and V 8 bases, and 8 bases lay outside the gene matches. The CDR3 here is CASGAGGAPGANVLTF. In DNA form, the CDR3 reads TGTGCCAGCGGGGCAGGGGGCGCCCCTGGGGCCAACGTCCTGACTTTC.

This clone has more than one count but fewer than ten. The chain joins TRBV18 to TRBJ2-7, with 11 bases matching TRBD2. CDR3 size: 15 residues. Germline CDR1 is KGHSH and CDR2 is LQKENI. V dropped 5 bases and J dropped 2; count of bases not matched to a gene: 5. This chain's CDR3 is CASSAGTSGPYEQYF. CDR3 DNA sequence: TGTGCCAGCTCAGCCGGGACTAGCGGCCCCTACGAGCAGTACTTC.

The V and J genes are TRBV4-1 and TRBJ1-1, with 7 nucleotides matching TRBD1. The CDR3 is 16 residues long. The V and J ends lost 0 bases and 12 bases, in that order; junction bases with no gene match: 16. Germline-derived CDR1 and CDR2 are MGHRA and YSYEKL. Written as DNA, the CDR3 is TGCGCCAGCAGCCAAGATCACGAAGGGGGCGTGGGGGCGTCTTTCTTT. Its translation: CASSQDHEGGVGASFF.

The rearrangement links TRBV27 to TRBJ2-7; TRBD1 matches 11 bases. Germline V gene sequence: CDR1 MNHEY, CDR2 SMNVEV (reference sequence). Trimming cost V 6 bases and J 5 bases; bases outside gene matches: 9. The CDR3 has 15 amino acids. CDR3 loop: CASRGTRDRGNEQYF. The CDR3 nucleotides are TGTGCCAGCAGAGGAACCCGGGACAGGGGGAACGAGCAGTACTTC.

V usage is TRBV9 and J usage is TRBJ2-2; D gene ambiguous. With 6 bases removed from V and 6 bases from J, the gap between germline ends came to 9 bases. Germline-derived CDR1 and CDR2 are SGDLS and YYNGEE. This CDR3 region has 12 residues. CDR3 nucleotide sequence: TGTGCCAGCACCCGTTTTCCCGGGGAGCTGTTTTTT. Translation: CASTRFPGELFF.

A single count supports this clone. The chain uses TRBV7-2 and TRBJ1-1, with TRBD1 identical over 7 bases. Germline lookup yields CDR1 SGHTA and CDR2 FQGNSA. V shed 3 bases, J shed 5 bases, and the junction held 6 bases outside the gene matches. The CDR3 has 14 amino acids. The CDR3 region has the DNA TGTGCCAGCAGCTTTCAGGGGGTAAGGACTGAAGCTTTCTTT. Translation: CASSFQGVRTEAFF.

The genes are TRBV5-1 and TRBJ2-5, with TRBD2 matching over 15 bases. J was trimmed by 3 bases and V by 4 bases; bases with no gene match: 7. This CDR3 is 17 amino acids long. In germline, CDR1 is SGHRS, CDR2 YFSETQ. The CDR3 loop reads CASSPGTSGGLEETQYF. CDR3 nucleotides: TGCGCCAGCAGCCCGGGGACTAGCGGGGGGCTAGAAGAGACCCAGTACTTC.

J is TRBJ2-1 and V is TRBV7-8, with TRBD1 matching over 9 bases. Germline values: CDR1 SGHVS, CDR2 FQNEAQ. The CDR3 length is 19 residues. The J segment lost 0 bases and the V segment lost 7 bases, leaving 16 bases of the junction unmatched. CDR3 sequence reads: CASTEFRDRVPSSYNEQFF. CDR3 sequence (DNA): TGTGCCAGCACCGAATTCCGGGACAGGGTCCCGAGCTCCTACAATGAGCAGTTCTTC. Filled out from reference TRBV7-8 and TRBJ2-1, the complete variable domain reads GAGVSQSPRYKVAKRGQDVALRCDPISGHVSLFWYQQALGQGPEFLTYFQNEAQLDKSGLPSDRFFAERPEGSVSTLKIQRTQQEDSAVYLCASTEFRDRVPSSYNEQFFGPGTRLTVL.

V is TRBV6-5 and J is TRBJ2-7, with TRBD1 matching 7 bases. The J segment lost 0 bases and the V segment lost 5 bases, leaving 7 bases of the junction unmatched. The germline CDR1 and CDR2 sequences are MNHEY and SVGAGI. This CDR3 spans 15 amino acids. The CDR3 protein is CASSARDRSSYEQYF. CDR3 nucleotide sequence: TGTGCCAGCAGTGCCCGGGACAGAAGCTCCTACGAGCAGTACTTC.

The rearrangement links TRBV6-6 to TRBJ2-4; D ambiguous. The germline gives CDR1 MNHNY, CDR2 SVGAGI (reference sequence). Trimming removed 5 bases from V and 7 bases from J, with 12 bases in between. This CDR3 has 13 amino acids. CDR3 in DNA: TGTGCCAGCAGTCCCGACTTGTTGAACATTCAGTACTTC. It is translated as CASSPDLLNIQYF.

V and J are TRBV11-2 and TRBJ2-1; 9 bases fit TRBD2. V shed 0 bases, J shed 6 bases, and the junction held 12 bases outside the gene matches. The CDR3 is made up of 18 amino acids. The germline V gene has CDR1 SGHAT and CDR2 FQNNGV. CDR3 residues: CASSLEAAGGRIGNEQFF. CDR3 bases: TGTGCCAGCAGCTTAGAGGCGGCGGGGGGGAGAATTGGCAATGAGCAGTTCTTC.

The chain has TRBV28 and TRBJ1-5; possible D gene TRBD1, 6 bases. V was clipped by 6 bases and J by 7 bases, with 19 bases between them. CDR1 MDHEN and CDR2 SYDVKM come from the germline V gene. The CDR3 totals 15 residues. In nucleotides, the CDR3 is TGTGCCAGCAGAATCCGGGACACACATGACCAGCCCCAGCATTTT. The encoded protein is CASRIRDTHDQPQHF. Full variable domain (rest looked up from reference TRBV28 and TRBJ1-5): DVKVTQSSRYLVKRTGEKVFLECVQDMDHENMFWYRQDPGLGLRLIYFSYDVKMKEKGDIPEGYSVSREKKERFSLILESASTNQTSMYLCASRIRDTHDQPQHFGDGTRLSIL.

This clone has a single count. The chain joins TRBV6-1 to TRBJ1-5; the D gene is possibly TRBD1 (5 bases). From germline, CDR1 is MNHNS and CDR2 SASEGT. Trimming pared 3 bases from V and 7 bases from J, leaving 10 bases between. This CDR3 has 13 amino acids. DNA of the CDR3: TGTGCCAGCAGTGATCCAGGGAAGCAGCCCCAGCATTTT. Translating it yields CASSDPGKQPQHF.

This clone has only a few counts. The V call is TRBV29-1, the J call TRBJ2-5; D might be TRBD2 (7 bases). The CDR3 loop spans 14 amino acids. Trimming shortened V by 4 bases and J by 4 bases, and 16 bases separated the two germline ends. CDR1 is SQVTM and CDR2 is ANQGSEA in the germline V gene. Here the CDR3 DNA reads TGCAGCGTTGGGGGAGGGGGGATGGGAGAGACCCAGTACTTC. Its translation: CSVGGGGMGETQYF.

This chain links TRBV6-5 with TRBJ2-3; 12 bases agree with TRBD2. CDR3 size: 14 residues. Germline values: CDR1 MNHEY, CDR2 SVGAGI. After removal of 11 bases from V and 2 bases from J, the junction contained 5 bases not matched to a gene. Here the CDR3 reads CAGRLAGDTDTQYF. CDR3 nucleotides: TGTGCCGGGAGACTAGCGGGGGACACAGATACGCAGTATTTT.

The chain joins TRBV29-1 to TRBJ2-1, with 9 bases lining up with TRBD1. Looked up from germline, CDR1 is SQVTM and CDR2 is ANQGSEA. The CDR3 is made up of 15 amino acids. The trim removed 7 bases at V and 2 bases at J, leaving 9 bases unmatched. CDR3 DNA: TGCAGCGCCGAACGCCGGGACAGGGCCTACAATGAGCAGTTCTTC. This sequence encodes CSAERRDRAYNEQFF.

The rearrangement uses TRBV5-1 and TRBJ2-3; D is unclear. The germline V gene encodes CDR1 SGHRS and CDR2 YFSETQ. The CDR3 totals 14 residues. The germline V and J ends were trimmed by 1 base and 4 bases, with 10 bases remaining between them. The DNA of the CDR3 is TGCGCCAGCAGCTTGACTGGTCCTCCAGATACGCAGTATTTT. Protein sequence: CASSLTGPPDTQYF. The full variable domain, rest sourced from reference TRBV5-1 and TRBJ2-3, is KAGVTQTPRYLIKTRGQQVTLSCSPISGHRSVSWYQQTPGQGLQFLFEYFSETQRNKGNFPGRFSGRQFSNSRSEMNVSTLELGDSALYLCASSLTGPPDTQYFGPGTRLTVL.

The V call is TRBV4-1, the J call TRBJ1-6, with a tentative D call TRBD1 (6 bases). The CDR3 covers 16 residues. V lost 4 bases, J lost 3 bases, and 13 bases lay in between. Germline CDR1 reads MGHRA; CDR2 reads YSYEKL. The CDR3 sequence: CASSRRRGGYNSPLHF. CDR3 bases: TGCGCCAGCAGCCGACGCAGGGGCGGCTATAATTCACCCCTCCACTTT.

This clone was seen a few times. The chain combines TRBV19 with TRBJ1-5, with D maybe TRBD1 (5 bases). Germline assignment: CDR1 LNHDA and CDR2 SQIVND (reference sequence). V shed 6 bases and J shed 3 bases, with 15 bases lying between them. The CDR3 is 15 amino acids. The CDR3 protein is CASSRGVGANQPQHF. Here the CDR3 DNA reads TGTGCCAGTAGCCGGGGGGTTGGCGCCAATCAGCCCCAGCATTTT. Drawing the rest from reference TRBV19 and TRBJ1-5, the complete variable domain is DGGITQSPKYLFRKEGQNVTLSCEQNLNHDAMYWYRQDPGQGLRLIYYSQIVNDFQKGDIAEGYSVSREKKESFPLTVTSAQKNPTAFYLCASSRGVGANQPQHFGDGTRLSIL.

The chain joins TRBV13 to TRBJ2-4; 14 nucleotides match TRBD2. CDR3 size: 18 residues. Trimming removed 0 bases from V and 1 base from J; junction bases left unmatched: 2. In germline, CDR1 is PRHDT, CDR2 FYEKMQ (reference sequence). The CDR3 is CASSLGTSGGEAKNIQYF. In nucleotides, the CDR3 is TGTGCCAGCAGCTTAGGGACTAGCGGGGGGGAGGCCAAAAACATTCAGTACTTC.

The gene calls are TRBV5-1 and TRBJ2-5; TRBD1 matches at 8 bases. The last part of the DNA fits TRBJ2-7 better; the J call may be wrong. This CDR3 is built from 14 residues. Germline V lookup: CDR1 SGHRS, CDR2 YFSETQ. CDR3 sequence (DNA): TGCGCCAGCACCCTCGGACAGGGATACTACGAGCAGTACTTC. Translating it yields CASTLGQGYYEQYF.

As to this clone: This sample also contains other DNA sequences that code for the same CDR3. The rearrangement links TRBV5-1 to TRBJ1-1; 9 nucleotides align to TRBD1. Germline V gene sequence: CDR1 SGHRS, CDR2 YFSETQ. The junction had 6 bases not matched to a gene; V was cut back by 4 bases and J by 5 bases. This CDR3 contains 14 residues. The CDR3 region is CASSDLTGGTEAFF. CDR3 sequence (DNA): TGCGCCAGCAGCGACCTGACAGGGGGGACTGAAGCTTTCTTT.

This clone turned up a few times. The chain employs TRBV18 and TRBJ1-1, with D possibly matching TRBD1 (6 bases). Germline values: CDR1 KGHSH, CDR2 LQKENI. Trimming took off 6 bases at V and 1 base at J, with 12 bases between the two ends. This CDR3 has 14 amino acids. The CDR3, as DNA: TGTGCCAGCTCTGTAGGGACAAAGAACACTGAAGCTTTCTTT. Translated, it gives CASSVGTKNTEAFF.

The chain carries TRBV14 and TRBJ2-7; 7 bases map to TRBD1. Germline V CDR1 and CDR2: SGHDN, FVKESK. The CDR3 is made up of 13 amino acids. The junction had 2 bases not matched to a gene; V was cut back by 0 bases and J by 6 bases. As DNA, the CDR3 is TGTGCCAGCAGCCAAGATCCAGGGGGCGAGCAGTACTTC. Protein: CASSQDPGGEQYF.

Only a few counts were recorded for this clone. This chain uses TRBV7-6 with TRBJ2-1; TRBD1 matches at 7 bases. The ends lost 1 base at V and 8 bases at J; junction bases unmatched: 2. This CDR3 is built from 13 residues. Germline V lookup: CDR1 SGHVS, CDR2 FNYEAQ. CDR3 DNA sequence: TGTGCCAGCAGCTTAGGACAGGGATATGAGCAGTTCTTC. It encodes CASSLGQGYEQFF.

The chain uses TRBV2 and TRBJ2-4, with 7 bases matching TRBD1. Germline trimming cut 6 bases from V and 3 bases from J; bases unmatched to any gene: 8. Germline V lookup: CDR1 SNHLY, CDR2 FYNNEI. This CDR3 has 15 residues. This CDR3 is CASSAGTVIKNIQYF. The CDR3 DNA reads as TGTGCCAGCAGCGCCGGGACAGTTATCAAAAACATTCAGTACTTC.